This TCR beta chain was recovered during a study of response to subunit inactivated influenza vaccine. General study findings and limits: The authors suggested that every seasonal influenza vaccination recruits few new T cells.

The germline gives CDR1 SGHDT, CDR2 YYEEEE. The CDR3 is 17 residues long. Trimming cost V 1 base and J 4 bases, with 18 bases left between them. This clonotype was recorded many times. Its antigen is still unknown. TCRdb fed the RT-PCR reads into MiXCR, producing one record per CDR3 protein. This sample has more than 250,000 distinct CDR3 sequences; roughly 22% occur once, and the top ten carry roughly a tenth. The sequenced sample was PBMCs from blood, obtained approximately 20 months after vaccination. The source is a man aged 45 to 70 who received an inactivated influenza vaccine. The gene calls are TRBV5-6 and TRBJ1-5; D is unresolved. The CDR3 nucleotides read TGTGCCAGCAGCTTGTGGAAGGAGAGGGTTGCGAATCAGCCCCAGCATTTT. This codes for CASSLWKERVANQPQHF.